Sequencing of this T cell receptor (beta chain) was carried out in a study of blood T cell repertoires in COVID-19. Study information: In each case, the material was cDNA or gDNA derived from T cells, B-cell-depleted T cells, or PBMCs.

The Seattle patients joined while their infection was active and were tracked longitudinally afterward. CDR3 length: 17 amino acids. V trimming: 7 bases; J trimming: 10 bases; junction bases outside the gene matches: 19. Germline V gives CDR1 LNHDA, CDR2 SQIVND (reference sequence). Generated by immunoSEQ multiplex PCR, the TCRdb table keeps only in-frame clones and is missing some. The sample records about 210,000 clones, around four fifths being singletons. This TCR came from a woman aged 70 to 79 with COVID-19, enrolled during active disease. Material for sequencing was peripheral blood. The J gene is TRBJ2-1, the V gene TRBV19; 10 positions match TRBD2. This chain's CDR3 is CASTSPGGLAGVGEQFF. In DNA form, the CDR3 reads TGTGCCAGTACCTCCCCCGGCGGGCTAGCGGGAGTCGGAGAGCAGTTCTTC.